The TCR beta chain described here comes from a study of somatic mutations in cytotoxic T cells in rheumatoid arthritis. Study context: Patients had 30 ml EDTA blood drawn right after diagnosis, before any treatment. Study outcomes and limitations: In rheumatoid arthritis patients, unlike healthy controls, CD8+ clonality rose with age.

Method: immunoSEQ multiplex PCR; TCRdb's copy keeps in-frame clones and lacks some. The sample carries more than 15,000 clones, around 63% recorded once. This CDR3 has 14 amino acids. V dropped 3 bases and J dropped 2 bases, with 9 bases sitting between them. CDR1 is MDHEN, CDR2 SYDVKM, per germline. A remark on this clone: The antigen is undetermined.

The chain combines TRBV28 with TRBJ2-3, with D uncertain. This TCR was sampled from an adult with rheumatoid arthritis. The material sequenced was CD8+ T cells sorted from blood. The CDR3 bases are TGTGCCAGCAGTTTGCATCCCTTCACAGATACGCAGTATTTT. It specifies CASSLHPFTDTQYF.